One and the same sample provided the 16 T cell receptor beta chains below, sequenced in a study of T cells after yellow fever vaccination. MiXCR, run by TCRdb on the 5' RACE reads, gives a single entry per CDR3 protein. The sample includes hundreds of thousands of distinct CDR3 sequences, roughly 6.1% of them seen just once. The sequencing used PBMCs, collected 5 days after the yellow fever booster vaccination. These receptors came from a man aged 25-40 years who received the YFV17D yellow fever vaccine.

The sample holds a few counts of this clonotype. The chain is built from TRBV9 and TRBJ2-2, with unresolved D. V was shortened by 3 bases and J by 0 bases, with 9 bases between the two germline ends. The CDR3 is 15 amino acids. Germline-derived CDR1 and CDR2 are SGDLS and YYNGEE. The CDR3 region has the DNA TGTGCCAGCAGCGAACTGGGGACGAACACCGGGGAGCTGTTTTTT. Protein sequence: CASSELGTNTGELFF.

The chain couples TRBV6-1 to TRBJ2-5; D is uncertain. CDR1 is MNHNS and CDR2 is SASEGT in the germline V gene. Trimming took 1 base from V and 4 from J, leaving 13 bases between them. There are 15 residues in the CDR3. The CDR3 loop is CASSEVDGTLETQYF. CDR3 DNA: TGTGCCAGCAGTGAAGTGGACGGAACGTTAGAGACCCAGTACTTC.

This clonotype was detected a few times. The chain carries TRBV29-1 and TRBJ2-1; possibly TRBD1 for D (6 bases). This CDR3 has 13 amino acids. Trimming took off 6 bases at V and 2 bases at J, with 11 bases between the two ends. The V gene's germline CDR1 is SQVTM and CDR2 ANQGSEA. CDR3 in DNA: TGCAGCGTGACCGGGACACCCTACAATGAGCAGTTCTTC. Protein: CSVTGTPYNEQFF.

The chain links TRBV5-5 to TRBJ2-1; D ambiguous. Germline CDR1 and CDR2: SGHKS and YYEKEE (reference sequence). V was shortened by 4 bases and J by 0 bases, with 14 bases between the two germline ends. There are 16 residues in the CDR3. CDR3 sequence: CASSPIGESSYNEQFF. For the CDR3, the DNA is TGTGCCAGCAGCCCCATAGGTGAGAGCTCCTACAATGAGCAGTTCTTC. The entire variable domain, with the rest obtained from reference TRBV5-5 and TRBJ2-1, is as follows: DAGVTQSPTHLIKTRGQQVTLRCSPISGHKSVSWYQQVLGQGPQFIFQYYEKEERGRGNFPDRFSARQFPNYSSELNVNALLLGDSALYLCASSPIGESSYNEQFFGPGTRLTVL.

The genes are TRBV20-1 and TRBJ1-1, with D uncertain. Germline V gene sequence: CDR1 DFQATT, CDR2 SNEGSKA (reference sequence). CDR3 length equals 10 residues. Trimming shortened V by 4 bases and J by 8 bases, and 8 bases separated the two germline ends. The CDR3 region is CSAIRQEAFF. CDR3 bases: TGCAGTGCTATTAGGCAAGAAGCTTTCTTT.

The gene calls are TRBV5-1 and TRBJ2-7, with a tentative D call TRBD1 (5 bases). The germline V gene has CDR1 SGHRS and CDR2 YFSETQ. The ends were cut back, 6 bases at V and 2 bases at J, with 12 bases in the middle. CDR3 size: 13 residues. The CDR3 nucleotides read TGCGCCAGCAAAGTGGGGCTGGCCTACGAGCAGTACTTC. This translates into CASKVGLAYEQYF. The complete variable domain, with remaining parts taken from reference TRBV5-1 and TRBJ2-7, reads KAGVTQTPRYLIKTRGQQVTLSCSPISGHRSVSWYQQTPGQGLQFLFEYFSETQRNKGNFPGRFSGRQFSNSRSEMNVSTLELGDSALYLCASKVGLAYEQYFGPGTRLTVT.

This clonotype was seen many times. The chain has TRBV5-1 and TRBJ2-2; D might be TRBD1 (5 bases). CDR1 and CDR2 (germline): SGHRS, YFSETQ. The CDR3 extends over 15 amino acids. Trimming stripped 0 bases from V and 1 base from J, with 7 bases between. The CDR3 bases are TGCGCCAGCAGCTTGGGACAGAAGAACACCGGGGAGCTGTTTTTT. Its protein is CASSLGQKNTGELFF.

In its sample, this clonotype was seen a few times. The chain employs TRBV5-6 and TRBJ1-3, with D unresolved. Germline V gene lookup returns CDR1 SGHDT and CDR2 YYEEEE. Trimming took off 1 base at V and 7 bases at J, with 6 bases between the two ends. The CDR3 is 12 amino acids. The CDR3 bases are TGTGCCAGCAGCTTGTTAAGTAACACCATATATTTT. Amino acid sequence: CASSLLSNTIYF.

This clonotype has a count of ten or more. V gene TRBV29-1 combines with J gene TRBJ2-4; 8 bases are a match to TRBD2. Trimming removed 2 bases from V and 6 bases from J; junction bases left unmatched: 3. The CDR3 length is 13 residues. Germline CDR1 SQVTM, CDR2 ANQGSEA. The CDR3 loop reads CSVELAGRNIQYF. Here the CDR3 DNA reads TGCAGCGTTGAACTAGCGGGCAGAAACATTCAGTACTTC.

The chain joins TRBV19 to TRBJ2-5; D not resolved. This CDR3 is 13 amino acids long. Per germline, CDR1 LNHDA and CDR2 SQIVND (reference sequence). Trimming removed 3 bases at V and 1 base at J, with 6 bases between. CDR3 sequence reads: CASSIPSQETQYF. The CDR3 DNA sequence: TGTGCCAGTAGTATTCCCAGCCAAGAGACCCAGTACTTC.

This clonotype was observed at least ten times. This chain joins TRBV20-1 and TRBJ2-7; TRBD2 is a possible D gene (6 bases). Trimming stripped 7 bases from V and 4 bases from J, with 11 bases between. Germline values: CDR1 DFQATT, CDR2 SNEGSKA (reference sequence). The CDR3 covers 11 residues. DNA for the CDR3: TGCAGTGTTCGGAGGGGTTACGAGCAGTACTTC. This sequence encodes CSVRRGYEQYF.

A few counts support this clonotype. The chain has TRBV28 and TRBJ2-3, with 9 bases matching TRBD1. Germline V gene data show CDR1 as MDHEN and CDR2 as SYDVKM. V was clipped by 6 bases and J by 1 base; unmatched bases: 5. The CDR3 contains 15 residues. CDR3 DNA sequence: TGTGCCAGCAGCACAGGGGGCGGGGGCACAGATACGCAGTATTTT. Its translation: CASSTGGGGTDTQYF.

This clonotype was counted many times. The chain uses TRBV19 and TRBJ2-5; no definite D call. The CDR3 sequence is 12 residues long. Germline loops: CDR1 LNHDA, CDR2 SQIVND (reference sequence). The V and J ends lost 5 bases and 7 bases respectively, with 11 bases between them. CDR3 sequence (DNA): TGTGCCAGTAGTCCCTCCCTGGGGACCCAGTACTTC. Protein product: CASSPSLGTQYF.

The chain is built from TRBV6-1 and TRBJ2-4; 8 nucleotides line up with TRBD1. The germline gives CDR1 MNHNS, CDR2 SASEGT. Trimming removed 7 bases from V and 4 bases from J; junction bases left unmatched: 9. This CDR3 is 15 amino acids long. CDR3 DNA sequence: TGTGCCAGCAACCCCCCTGGACAGGGAAAAAACATTCAGTACTTC. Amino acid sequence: CASNPPGQGKNIQYF.

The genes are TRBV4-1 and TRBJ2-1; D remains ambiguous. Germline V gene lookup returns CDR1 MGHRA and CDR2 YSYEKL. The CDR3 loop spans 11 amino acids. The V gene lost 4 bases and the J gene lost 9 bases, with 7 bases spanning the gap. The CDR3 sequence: CASSRLSEQFF. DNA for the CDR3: TGCGCCAGCAGCCGACTCAGTGAGCAGTTCTTC.

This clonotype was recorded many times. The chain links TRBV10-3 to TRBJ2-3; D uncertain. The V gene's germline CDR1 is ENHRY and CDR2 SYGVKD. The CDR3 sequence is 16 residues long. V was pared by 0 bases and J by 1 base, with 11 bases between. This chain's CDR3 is CAISESLETGTDTQYF. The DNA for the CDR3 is TGTGCCATCAGTGAGTCTCTTGAGACGGGCACAGATACGCAGTATTTT.